The clone carrying this T cell receptor (beta chain) was picked up a small number of times. Its target is unknown. TCRdb re-called the RACE reads through MiXCR, storing one row per CDR3 protein. The sample contains roughly 86,000 distinct CDR3 sequences, roughly a tenth of which appear only once. The data are from a study of human T cells and chemical hapten exposure. Study-wide points: The study found that DPC sensitization did not change TCRs above 1 in 1000 frequency.

Time point here: patch test 1, 2 weeks after DPC sensitization. Treatment reported: therapeutic diphenylcyclopropenone sensitization with weekly scalp DPC. Donation of samples came from alopecia patients who were 18 to 70 years old and suitable for DPC. The specimen comprised whole blood, sampled in connection with sensitization to the hapten diphenylcyclopropenone (DPC). This clonotype was obtained from a man between 40 and 49 years old with alopecia areata. Some clones in this sample may be carry-over from other donors' samples.

Here the CDR3 DNA reads TGTGCCAGCAGCCAAGCGGGCAAACGCGAGCAGTACGTC. Protein product: CASSQAGKREQYV. The chain combines TRBV7-2 with TRBJ2-7; D is perhaps TRBD2 (6 bases). Trimming cost V 5 bases and J 6 bases, with 14 bases left between them. The CDR3 contains 13 residues. Germline CDR1 reads SGHTA; CDR2 reads FQGNSA.